This TCR beta chain came from a study of blood T cell repertoires in COVID-19. Background on the study: Whether acute or convalescent, the COVID-19 samples came from the United States, Italy and Spain. Nucleic acid was either cDNA or gDNA, and it came from T cells, B-cell-depleted T cells, or PBMCs.

Under the authors' procedure: Reference gene primer amplification gave estimated nucleated cell counts. Generated by immunoSEQ multiplex PCR, the TCRdb table keeps only in-frame clones and is missing some. V, J and clone size are taken as reported in that table, and D and trimming were inferred from the DNA itself. The data hold about 60,000 clones, with roughly 90% observed a single time. Germline CDR1 and CDR2: SGHAT and FQNNGV. CDR3 length: 17 amino acids. Germline trimming cut 1 base from V and 4 bases from J; bases unmatched to any gene: 7. This rearrangement joins TRBV11-2 to TRBJ2-3, with 11 bases aligning to TRBD2. Sequenced: peripheral blood. The sequence derives from a human donor with active COVID-19. The donor label of this sample is uncertain. The CDR3: CASSLVVPSGRSDTQYF. The DNA for the CDR3 is TGTGCCAGCAGCTTAGTTGTCCCTAGCGGGAGGTCAGATACGCAGTATTTT.